The 8 T cell receptor beta chains below were found in one sample sequenced in a study of blood T cell repertoires in COVID-19. TCRdb's copy holds only in-frame clones and misses some; the assay was immunoSEQ multiplex PCR. The sample has 450,000 or so clones; about nine tenths are singletons. The material sequenced was PBMCs or T cells enriched from blood (not recorded which). All receptors come from a man between 18 and 29 years old who had recovered from COVID-19.

The chain links TRBV2 to TRBJ1-1; D unclear. Trimming stripped 6 bases from V and 2 bases from J, with 16 bases between. Germline assignment: CDR1 SNHLY and CDR2 FYNNEI. The CDR3 loop spans 15 amino acids. CDR3 sequence: CASRTLASINTEAFF. The CDR3 DNA sequence: TGTGCCAGCAGGACTTTAGCCAGTATTAACACTGAAGCTTTCTTT.

This sequence joins TRBV9 and TRBJ1-1; TRBD1 matches at 10 bases. The CDR3 consists of 15 residues. With 3 bases clipped from V and 2 bases from J, the junction kept 4 bases outside the gene matches. The germline CDR1 and CDR2 sequences are SGDLS and YYNGEE. The CDR3 nucleotides read TGTGCCAGCAGCGCCCGACAGGGGGCCAACACTGAAGCTTTCTTT. Its protein is CASSARQGANTEAFF.

As DNA, the CDR3 is TGCGCCAGCAGCTTTAGGCAGCGGAGGGGTCGGAATCAGCCCCAGCATTTT. This sequence encodes CASSFRQRRGRNQPQHF. V is TRBV5-1 and J is TRBJ1-5, with D maybe TRBD1 (5 bases). The V end was cut by 2 bases, the J end by 4 bases, with 19 bases between. The CDR3 is 17 amino acids. Germline CDR1 is SGHRS and CDR2 is YFSETQ.

This clone was seen a few times. The chain has TRBV15 and TRBJ1-5; TRBD1 matches 8 bases. The length of the CDR3 is 15 residues. From germline, CDR1 is LNHNV and CDR2 YYDKDF (reference sequence). V trimming: 4 bases; J trimming: 1 base; junction bases outside the gene matches: 3. CDR3 nucleotides: TGTGCCACCAGCACCAGACAGGGGAGCAATCAGCCCCAGCATTTT. It codes for CATSTRQGSNQPQHF.

This sequence joins TRBV12-3 or TRBV12-4 and TRBJ2-1; a weak D match, TRBD2 (5 bases). CDR3 length equals 13 residues. The germline V and J ends were trimmed by 2 bases and 8 bases, with 10 bases remaining between them. The CDR3 here is CASSLLASDEQFF. The CDR3 nucleotides read TGTGCCAGCAGTTTACTAGCCAGCGATGAGCAGTTCTTC.

The rearrangement links TRBV11-3 to TRBJ2-1, with 13 bases fitting TRBD2. The V and J ends lost 3 bases and 7 bases, in that order; junction bases with no gene match: 15. The CDR3 runs 19 residues. From germline, CDR1 is SGHNT and CDR2 YENEEA. CDR3: CASSLGPKLAGGPRNEQFF. The DNA for the CDR3 is TGTGCCAGCAGCTTGGGGCCTAAACTAGCGGGAGGGCCTCGGAATGAGCAGTTCTTC. The variable domain in full, with the rest retrieved from reference TRBV11-3 and TRBJ2-1, is EAGVVQSPRYKIIEKKQPVAFWCNPISGHNTLYWYLQNLGQGPELLIRYENEEAVDDSQLPKDRFSAERLKGVDSTLKIQPAELGDSAVYLCASSLGPKLAGGPRNEQFFGPGTRLTVL.

In the case of this clone: An end of the junction differs from the germline gene, which may be a read error. The chain couples TRBV4-1 to TRBJ1-2, with D maybe TRBD1 (5 bases). Germline CDR1 MGHRA, CDR2 YSYEKL. The CDR3 has 15 amino acids. CDR3 loop: CASSQGTTRDYDYTF. Written as DNA, the CDR3 is TGCGCCAGCAGCCAGGGTACAACAAGGGACTATGACTACACCTTC.

Only one count was recorded for this clone. The CDR3 loop reads CATRTRTGTGNTIYF. CDR3 in DNA: TGTGCCACCAGAACGAGGACAGGCACTGGAAACACCATATATTTT. The chain combines TRBV15 with TRBJ1-3; 7 positions agree with TRBD1. Looked up from germline, CDR1 is LNHNV and CDR2 is YYDKDF (reference sequence). CDR3 length equals 15 residues. Trimming at V came to 6 bases and at J to 2 bases, leaving 7 bases not matched to a gene.